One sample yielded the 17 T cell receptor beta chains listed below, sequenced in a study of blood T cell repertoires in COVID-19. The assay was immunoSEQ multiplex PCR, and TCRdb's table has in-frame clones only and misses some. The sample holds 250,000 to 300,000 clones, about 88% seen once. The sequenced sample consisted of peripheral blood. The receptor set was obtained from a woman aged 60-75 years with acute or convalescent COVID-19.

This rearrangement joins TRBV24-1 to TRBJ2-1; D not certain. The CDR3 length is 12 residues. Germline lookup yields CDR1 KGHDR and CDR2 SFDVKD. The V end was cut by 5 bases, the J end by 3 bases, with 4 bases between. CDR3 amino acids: CATSVNYNEQFF. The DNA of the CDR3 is TGTGCCACCAGTGTAAACTACAATGAGCAGTTCTTC.

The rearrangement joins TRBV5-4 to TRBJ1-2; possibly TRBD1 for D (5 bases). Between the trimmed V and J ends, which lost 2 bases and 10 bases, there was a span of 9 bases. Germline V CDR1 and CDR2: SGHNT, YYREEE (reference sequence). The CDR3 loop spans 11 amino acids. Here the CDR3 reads CASSFFRVYTF. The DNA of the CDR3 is TGTGCCAGCAGCTTTTTCAGGGTCTACACCTTC.

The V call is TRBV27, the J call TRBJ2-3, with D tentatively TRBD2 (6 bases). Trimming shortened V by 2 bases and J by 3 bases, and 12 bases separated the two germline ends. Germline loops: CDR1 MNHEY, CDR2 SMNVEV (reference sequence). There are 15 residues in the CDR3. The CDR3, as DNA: TGTGCCAGCAGTTTAGGGGGGAGTGCGACAGATACGCAGTATTTT. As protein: CASSLGGSATDTQYF.

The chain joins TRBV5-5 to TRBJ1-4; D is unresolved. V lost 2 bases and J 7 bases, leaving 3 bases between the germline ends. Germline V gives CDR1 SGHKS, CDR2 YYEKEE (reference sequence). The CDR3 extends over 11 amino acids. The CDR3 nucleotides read TGTGCCAGCAGCTTTAGTGAAAAACTGTTTTTT. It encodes CASSFSEKLFF.

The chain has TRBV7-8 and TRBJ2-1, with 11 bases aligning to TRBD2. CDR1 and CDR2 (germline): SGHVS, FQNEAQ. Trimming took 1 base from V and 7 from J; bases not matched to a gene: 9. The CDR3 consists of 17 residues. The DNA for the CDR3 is TGTGCCAGCAGCTTAGATGGACTAGCGGGCGGACTAAATGAGCAGTTCTTC. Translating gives CASSLDGLAGGLNEQFF.

Here the CDR3 reads CASSLGQLQETQYF. DNA of the CDR3: TGTGCCAGCAGCTTAGGACAGCTCCAAGAGACCCAGTACTTC. The chain uses TRBV7-9 and TRBJ2-5; perhaps TRBD1 as D (5 bases). The ends were cut back, 1 base at V and 1 base at J, with 7 bases in the middle. Germline lookup yields CDR1 SEHNR and CDR2 FQNEAQ (reference sequence). The CDR3 has 14 residues.

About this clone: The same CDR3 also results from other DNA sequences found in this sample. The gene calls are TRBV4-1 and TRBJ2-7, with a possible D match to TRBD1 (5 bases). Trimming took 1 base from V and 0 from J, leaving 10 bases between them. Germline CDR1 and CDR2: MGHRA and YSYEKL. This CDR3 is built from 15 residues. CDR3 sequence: CASSQVSQASYEQYF. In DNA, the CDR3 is TGCGCCAGCAGCCAAGTTTCACAGGCCTCCTACGAGCAGTACTTC.

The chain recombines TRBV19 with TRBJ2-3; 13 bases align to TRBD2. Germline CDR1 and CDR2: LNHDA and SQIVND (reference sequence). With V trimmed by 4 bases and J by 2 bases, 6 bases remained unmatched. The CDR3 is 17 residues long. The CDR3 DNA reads TGTGCCAGTAGTACCGGGACTAGCGGGACCATCACAGATACGCAGTATTTT. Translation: CASSTGTSGTITDTQYF. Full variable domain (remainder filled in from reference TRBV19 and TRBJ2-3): DGGITQSPKYLFRKEGQNVTLSCEQNLNHDAMYWYRQDPGQGLRLIYYSQIVNDFQKGDIAEGYSVSREKKESFPLTVTSAQKNPTAFYLCASSTGTSGTITDTQYFGPGTRLTVL.

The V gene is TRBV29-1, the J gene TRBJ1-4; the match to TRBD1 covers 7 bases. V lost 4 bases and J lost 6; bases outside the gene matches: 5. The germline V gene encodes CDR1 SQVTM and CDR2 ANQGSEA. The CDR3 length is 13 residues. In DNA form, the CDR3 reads TGCAGCGTTGGTCAGGGGGTGTATGAAAAACTGTTTTTT. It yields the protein CSVGQGVYEKLFF. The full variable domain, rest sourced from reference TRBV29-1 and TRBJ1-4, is SAVISQKPSRDICQRGTSLTIQCQVDSQVTMMFWYRQQPGQSLTLIATANQGSEATYESGFVIDKFPISRPNLTFSTLTVSNMSPEDSSIYLCSVGQGVYEKLFFGSGTQLSVL.

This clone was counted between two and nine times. DNA of the CDR3: TGCGCCAGCAGCCACGACCCGGGTAGGAACACTGAAGCTTTCTTT. It translates to CASSHDPGRNTEAFF. V is TRBV5-1 and J is TRBJ1-1, with D unresolved. Germline CDR1 SGHRS, CDR2 YFSETQ. The CDR3 is 15 residues long. Trimming removed 4 bases at V and 1 base at J, with 14 bases between.

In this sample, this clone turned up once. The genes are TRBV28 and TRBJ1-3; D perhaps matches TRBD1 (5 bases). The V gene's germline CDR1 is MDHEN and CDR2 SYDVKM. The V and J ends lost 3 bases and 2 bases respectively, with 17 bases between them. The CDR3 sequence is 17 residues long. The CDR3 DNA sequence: TGTGCCAGCAGTTTTTGGGGGGATCAGGGAACTGGAAACACCATATATTTT. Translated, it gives CASSFWGDQGTGNTIYF. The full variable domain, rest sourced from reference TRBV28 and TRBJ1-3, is DVKVTQSSRYLVKRTGEKVFLECVQDMDHENMFWYRQDPGLGLRLIYFSYDVKMKEKGDIPEGYSVSREKKERFSLILESASTNQTSMYLCASSFWGDQGTGNTIYFGEGSWLTVV.

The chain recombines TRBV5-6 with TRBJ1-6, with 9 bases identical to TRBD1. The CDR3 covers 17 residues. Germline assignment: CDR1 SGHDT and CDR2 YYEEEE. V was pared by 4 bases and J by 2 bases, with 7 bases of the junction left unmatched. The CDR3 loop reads CASSVYRGLAYNSPLHF. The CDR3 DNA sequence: TGTGCCAGCAGCGTATACAGGGGGCTCGCCTATAATTCACCCCTCCACTTT.

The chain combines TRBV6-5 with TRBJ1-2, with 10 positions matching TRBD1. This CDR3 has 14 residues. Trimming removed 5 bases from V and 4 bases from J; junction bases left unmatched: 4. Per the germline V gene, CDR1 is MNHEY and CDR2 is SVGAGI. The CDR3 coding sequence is TGTGCCAGCAGTCGACAGGGGGCGATCTATGGCTACACCTTC. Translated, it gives CASSRQGAIYGYTF.

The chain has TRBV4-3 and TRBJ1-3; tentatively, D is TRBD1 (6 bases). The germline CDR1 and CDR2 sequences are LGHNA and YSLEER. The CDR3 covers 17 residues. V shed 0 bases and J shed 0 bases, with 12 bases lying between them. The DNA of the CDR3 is TGCGCCAGCAGCCAAGAGGGGGGGCTCTACTCTGGAAACACCATATATTTT. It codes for CASSQEGGLYSGNTIYF.

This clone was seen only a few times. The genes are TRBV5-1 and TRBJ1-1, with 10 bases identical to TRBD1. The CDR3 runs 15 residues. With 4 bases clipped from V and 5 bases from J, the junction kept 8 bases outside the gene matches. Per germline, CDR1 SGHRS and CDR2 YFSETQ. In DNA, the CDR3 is TGCGCCAGCAGCCGGGACAGGGGAGGTGGGACTGAAGCTTTCTTT. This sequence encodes CASSRDRGGGTEAFF.

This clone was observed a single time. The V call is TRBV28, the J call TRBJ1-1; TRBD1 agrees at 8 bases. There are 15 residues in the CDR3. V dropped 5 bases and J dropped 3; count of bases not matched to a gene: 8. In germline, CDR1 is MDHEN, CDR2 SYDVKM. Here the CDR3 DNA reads TGTGCCAGCAGTGCGCGCCTGACAGGGGACACTGAAGCTTTCTTT. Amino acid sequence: CASSARLTGDTEAFF.

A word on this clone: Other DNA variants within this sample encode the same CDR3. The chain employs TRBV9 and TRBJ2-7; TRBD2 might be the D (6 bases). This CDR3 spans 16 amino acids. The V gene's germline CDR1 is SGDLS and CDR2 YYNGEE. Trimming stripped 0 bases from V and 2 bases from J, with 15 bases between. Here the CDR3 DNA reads TGTGCCAGCAGCGTAGCCCTCTCGGCGGGAACCTACGAGCAGTACTTC. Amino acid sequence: CASSVALSAGTYEQYF.